This TCR beta chain was captured by sequencing in a study of human T cells and chemical hapten exposure. Turning to the study itself: The scalp of each patient received a weekly diphenylcyclopropenone dose for the full roughly 24-week study. Small discrepancies in pooled library volume mainly accounted for the varying TCR yields per sample.

The time point here: patch test 1, 2 weeks after DPC sensitization. Indicated treatment: therapeutic diphenylcyclopropenone sensitization with weekly scalp DPC. Only a few counts were recorded for this clonotype. In the original analysis: A per-sample median of around 100,000 TCRs was observed, with a range of roughly 20,000 to 690,600. TCRdb passed the RACE reads through MiXCR, listing each CDR3 protein once. It is TCRdb's table, rather than the study itself, that gives the V and J calls and clone size. The sample carries about 49,000 distinct CDR3 sequences, around 9% recorded once. The starting material was whole blood, obtained in connection with sensitization to the hapten diphenylcyclopropenone (DPC). The receptor's source is a woman aged 50 to 60 with alopecia areata. Some clones in this sample may be carry-over from other donors' samples.

The DNA of the CDR3 is TGCAGTGCTAGGGAAAGGGCAACTAATGAAAAACTGTTTTTT. This codes for CSARERATNEKLFF. The chain joins TRBV20-1 to TRBJ1-4, with no clear D. This CDR3 region has 14 residues. Germline lookup yields CDR1 DFQATT and CDR2 SNEGSKA (reference sequence). Trimming left V 3 bases short and J 0 bases short, with 8 bases between.